The T cell receptor beta chain described here comes from a study of blood T cell repertoires in COVID-19. Profiling relied on immunoSEQ multiplex PCR, and the TCRdb table lists in-frame clones only, not all of them. Of under 300,000 clones in the sample, 75% to 90% were seen once. CDR3 length equals 16 residues. Germline trimming cut 1 base from V and 0 bases from J; bases unmatched to any gene: 4. Germline CDR1 and CDR2: LGHNA and YNFKEQ. This receptor was identified in a woman aged 18-29 years who had recovered from COVID-19. The chain carries TRBV4-2 and TRBJ2-3, with 7 bases lining up with TRBD1. Sequencing was done on a sample of PBMCs or T cells enriched from blood (not recorded which). CDR3 loop: CASSQGGTASTDTQYF. The CDR3 region has the DNA TGTGCCAGCAGCCAAGGAGGGACAGCTAGCACAGATACGCAGTATTTT.